These T cell receptor beta chains were read from a single sample in a study of blood T cells in healthy people across ages. TCRdb reprocessed the 5' RACE reads via MiXCR and lists one record per CDR3 protein. The sample holds 1,800,000 or so distinct CDR3 sequences, approximately 39% seen once. Sequencing was carried out using blood. These receptors originate from a human donor in good health. Each CDR3 is given with its conserved first and last residue. The order of the fields is V gene, CDR3 length, clone size, J gene, D gene, CDR3 DNA, CDR3 protein. D genes are given only for firm matches. Size values are once, few and many counts, or a class for expanded clones, and some rows have none.

V gene: TRBV7-2; CDR3 length: 13; clone size: few; J gene: TRBJ2-3; D gene: NA; CDR3 DNA: TGTGCCAGCAGTTACCGCCCAGGAGATACGCAGTATTTT; CDR3 protein: CASSYRPGDTQYF
V gene: TRBV7-9; CDR3 length: 13; clone size: NA; J gene: TRBJ1-2; D gene: TRBD1; CDR3 DNA: TGTGCCAGCAGCAACCGACAGGGCGACAGCTACACCTTC; CDR3 protein: CASSNRQGDSYTF
V gene: TRBV5-1; CDR3 length: 12; clone size: many; J gene: TRBJ2-7; D gene: NA; CDR3 DNA: TGCGCCAGCAGCTTTGACGGAGGGTTACAGTACTTC; CDR3 protein: CASSFDGGLQYF
V gene: TRBV29-1; CDR3 length: 12; clone size: many; J gene: TRBJ2-5; D gene: TRBD2; CDR3 DNA: TGCAGCTCCAGGGAGGGAGGGGAGACCCAGTACTTC; CDR3 protein: CSSREGGETQYF
V gene: TRBV20-1; CDR3 length: 19; clone size: NA; J gene: TRBJ2-7; D gene: NA; CDR3 DNA: TGCAGTGCTAGATCGGTGCACCCAGGGGCCAGTCGGAGCTCCTACGAGCAGTACTTC; CDR3 protein: CSARSVHPGASRSSYEQYF
V gene: TRBV5-1; CDR3 length: 15; clone size: NA; J gene: TRBJ2-1; D gene: TRBD1; CDR3 DNA: TGCGCCAGCAGCAATGGTCTTATACAGGGGCATGAGCAGTTCTTC; CDR3 protein: CASSNGLIQGHEQFF
V gene: TRBV20-1; CDR3 length: 14; clone size: few; J gene: TRBJ2-6; D gene: NA; CDR3 DNA: TGCAGTGCTAGAGCCCGGTTGGGGGCCAACGTCCTGACTTTC; CDR3 protein: CSARARLGANVLTF
V gene: TRBV5-5; CDR3 length: 15; clone size: few; J gene: TRBJ1-1; D gene: TRBD1; CDR3 DNA: TGTGCCAGCAGCCTGGGACAGTCAGCTAACACTGAAGCTTTCTTT; CDR3 protein: CASSLGQSANTEAFF
V gene: TRBV7-8; CDR3 length: 15; clone size: NA; J gene: TRBJ2-2; D gene: TRBD1; CDR3 DNA: TGTGCCAGCAGCTTCGACAGGGACAACACCGGGGAGCTGTTTTTT; CDR3 protein: CASSFDRDNTGELFF
V gene: TRBV5-1; CDR3 length: 15; clone size: few; J gene: TRBJ2-1; D gene: NA; CDR3 DNA: TGCGCCAGCAGCTTGGGGAGGTCTAGCGAGGATGAGCAGTTCTTC; CDR3 protein: CASSLGRSSEDEQFF
V gene: TRBV7-2; CDR3 length: 15; clone size: NA; J gene: TRBJ1-1; D gene: NA; CDR3 DNA: TGTGCCAGCAGCCCGGGGCCCCGGCAAGACACTGAAGCTTTCTTT; CDR3 protein: CASSPGPRQDTEAFF
V gene: TRBV29-1; CDR3 length: 11; clone size: NA; J gene: TRBJ2-5; D gene: NA; CDR3 DNA: TGCAGCGTTGTGGGGCGGGAGACCCAGTACTTC; CDR3 protein: CSVVGRETQYF
V gene: TRBV20-1; CDR3 length: 13; clone size: NA; J gene: TRBJ1-2; D gene: NA; CDR3 DNA: TGCAGTGCTAGAGAACAGGGATTGCATGGCTACACCTTC; CDR3 protein: CSAREQGLHGYTF
V gene: TRBV24-1; CDR3 length: 14; clone size: NA; J gene: TRBJ2-3; D gene: NA; CDR3 DNA: TGTGCCACCAGTGACTCGGGTGGGTTTGATACGCAGTATTTT; CDR3 protein: CATSDSGGFDTQYF
V gene: TRBV6-5; CDR3 length: 14; clone size: NA; J gene: TRBJ1-1; D gene: NA; CDR3 DNA: TGTGTCAGCAGTTACAGGGAGGTAAACACTGAAGCTTTCTTT; CDR3 protein: CVSSYREVNTEAFF
V gene: TRBV27; CDR3 length: 16; clone size: NA; J gene: TRBJ2-1; D gene: TRBD2; CDR3 DNA: TGTGCCAGCACCCATACAAGCGGGAACCTTTACAATGAGCAGTTCTTC; CDR3 protein: CASTHTSGNLYNEQFF
V gene: TRBV9; CDR3 length: 14; clone size: NA; J gene: TRBJ1-6; D gene: NA; CDR3 DNA: TGTGCCAGCAGCGACCGGACGGGATTTTCACCCCTCCACTTT; CDR3 protein: CASSDRTGFSPLHF
V gene: TRBV6-6; CDR3 length: 13; clone size: few; J gene: TRBJ1-2; D gene: NA; CDR3 DNA: TGTGCCAGCAGTCACCAGGACAACTATGGCTACACCTTC; CDR3 protein: CASSHQDNYGYTF
V gene: TRBV9; CDR3 length: 15; clone size: NA; J gene: TRBJ1-2; D gene: NA; CDR3 DNA: TGTGCCAGCAGCGTAGGCCCAGTCCCTAACTATGGCTACACCTTC; CDR3 protein: CASSVGPVPNYGYTF
V gene: TRBV20-1; CDR3 length: 15; clone size: few; J gene: TRBJ2-5; D gene: TRBD2; CDR3 DNA: TGCAGTGCCCCCGGGCGGGGGGGCCGCCAAGAGACCCAGTACTTC; CDR3 protein: CSAPGRGGRQETQYF
V gene: TRBV12-3/TRBV12-4; CDR3 length: 17; clone size: few; J gene: TRBJ2-6; D gene: TRBD1; CDR3 DNA: TGTGCCACAACCGGGACAGGGGTCAACTCTGGGGCCAACGTCCTGACTTTC; CDR3 protein: CATTGTGVNSGANVLTF
V gene: TRBV7-9; CDR3 length: 14; clone size: NA; J gene: TRBJ1-4; D gene: TRBD1; CDR3 DNA: TGTGCCAGCAGCGTGACAGGGGCCAATGAAAAACTGTTTTTT; CDR3 protein: CASSVTGANEKLFF
V gene: TRBV9; CDR3 length: 17; clone size: NA; J gene: TRBJ1-6; D gene: NA; CDR3 DNA: TGTGCCAGCAGTTATTACGGGATCCACTCCTATAATTCACCCCTCCACTTT; CDR3 protein: CASSYYGIHSYNSPLHF
V gene: TRBV29-1; CDR3 length: 13; clone size: NA; J gene: TRBJ1-2; D gene: NA; CDR3 DNA: TGCAGCGTTCGAGGGGGTTCAAACTATGGCTACACCTTC; CDR3 protein: CSVRGGSNYGYTF
V gene: TRBV12-3/TRBV12-4; CDR3 length: 13; clone size: few; J gene: TRBJ1-4; D gene: NA; CDR3 DNA: TGTGCCAGCAGCCCTACAGGAGAAGAAAAACTGTTTTTT; CDR3 protein: CASSPTGEEKLFF
V gene: TRBV7-9; CDR3 length: 13; clone size: NA; J gene: TRBJ2-1; D gene: NA; CDR3 DNA: TGTGCCAGCAGCTTAGGGCCCGTCGATGAGCAGTTCTTC; CDR3 protein: CASSLGPVDEQFF
V gene: TRBV21-1; CDR3 length: 15; clone size: NA; J gene: TRBJ1-4; D gene: NA; CDR3 DNA: TGTGCCAGCAGCAAATGGAGAGGAACTAATGAAAAACTGTTTTTT; CDR3 protein: CASSKWRGTNEKLFF